This entry concerns a single TCR beta chain. This sample was included in a study of control samples from healthy donors and cancer patients. TCRdb keeps only in-frame clones here, not all; method: immunoSEQ multiplex PCR. The profile shows 200,000 to 250,000 clones, around 94% of them singletons. Per the germline V gene, CDR1 is MDHEN and CDR2 is SYDVKM. V lost 6 bases and J 2 bases, leaving 20 bases between the germline ends. This CDR3 region has 17 residues. This rearrangement joins TRBV28 to TRBJ1-5; tentatively, D is TRBD1 (5 bases). The sequenced sample consisted of blood. This TCR came from a man aged 50-60 years in good health. Written as DNA, the CDR3 is TGTGCCAGCAGAACCACAGGAGTTAGCGCCCGCAATCAGCCCCAGCATTTT. Translating it yields CASRTTGVSARNQPQHF.